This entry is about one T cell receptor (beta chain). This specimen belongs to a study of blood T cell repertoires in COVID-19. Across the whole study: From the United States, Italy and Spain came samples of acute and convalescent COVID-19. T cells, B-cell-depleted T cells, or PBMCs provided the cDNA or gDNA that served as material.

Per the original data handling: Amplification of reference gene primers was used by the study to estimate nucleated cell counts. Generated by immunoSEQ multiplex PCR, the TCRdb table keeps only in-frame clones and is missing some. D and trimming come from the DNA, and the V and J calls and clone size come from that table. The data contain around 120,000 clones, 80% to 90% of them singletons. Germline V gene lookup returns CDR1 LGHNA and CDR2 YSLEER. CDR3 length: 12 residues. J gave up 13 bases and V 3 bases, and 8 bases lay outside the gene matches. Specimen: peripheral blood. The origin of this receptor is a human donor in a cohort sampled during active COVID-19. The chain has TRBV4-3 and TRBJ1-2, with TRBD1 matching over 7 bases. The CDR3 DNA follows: TGCGCCAGCAGCCAGAGAGGGACAGCCCCCACCTTC. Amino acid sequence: CASSQRGTAPTF.